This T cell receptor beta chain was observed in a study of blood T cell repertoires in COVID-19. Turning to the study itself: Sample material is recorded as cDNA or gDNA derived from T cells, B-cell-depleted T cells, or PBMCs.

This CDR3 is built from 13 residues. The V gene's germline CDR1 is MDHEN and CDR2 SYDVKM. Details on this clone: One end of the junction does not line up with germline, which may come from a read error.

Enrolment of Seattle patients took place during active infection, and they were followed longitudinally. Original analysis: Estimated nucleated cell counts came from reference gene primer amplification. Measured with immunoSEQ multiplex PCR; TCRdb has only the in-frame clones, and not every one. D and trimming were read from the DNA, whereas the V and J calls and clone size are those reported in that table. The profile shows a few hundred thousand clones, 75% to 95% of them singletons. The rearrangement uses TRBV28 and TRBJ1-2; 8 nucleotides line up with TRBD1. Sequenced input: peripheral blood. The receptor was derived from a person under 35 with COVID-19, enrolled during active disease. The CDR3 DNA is TGTGCCAGCAGTTTCGGTGGGACAGGAACTGATATTTTC. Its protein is CASSFGGTGTDIF.